These 8 T cell receptor beta chains share one sample of origin, sequenced in a study of beta chain features in type 1 diabetes. Of the isolated RNA, all was reverse transcribed, and so the sequenced material was expressed TCRB transcripts. Clones were sequenced by immunoSEQ multiplex PCR, and TCRdb holds only the in-frame ones, with some missing. The table includes 850,000 to 900,000 clones, roughly a sixth detected once. Sequencing used naive CD4+ T cells from blood. These receptors all stem from a woman aged 18-29 years in good health.

CDR3 loop: CASSLGTGNNQPQHF. The CDR3 DNA reads as TGTGCCAGCAGCTTGGGGACAGGGAACAATCAGCCCCAGCATTTT. The genes are TRBV11-2 and TRBJ1-5; 9 bases map to TRBD1. Germline V gene sequence: CDR1 SGHAT, CDR2 FQNNGV. The J segment lost 3 bases and the V segment lost 3 bases, leaving 3 bases of the junction unmatched. There are 15 residues in the CDR3.

The V call is TRBV2, the J call TRBJ2-2; maybe TRBD2 (5 bases). This CDR3 contains 15 residues. V lost 2 bases and J 4 bases, leaving 11 bases between the germline ends. Germline V gene data show CDR1 as SNHLY and CDR2 as FYNNEI. Written as DNA, the CDR3 is TGTGCCAGCAGTGAATTGCTAGCTGGCACCGGGGAGCTGTTTTTT. Protein sequence: CASSELLAGTGELFF.

The chain links TRBV9 to TRBJ2-1; 14 bases match TRBD2. The junction had 5 bases not matched to a gene; V was cut back by 4 bases and J by 8 bases. The germline CDR1 and CDR2 sequences are SGDLS and YYNGEE. This CDR3 spans 15 amino acids. The CDR3: CASSTTSGRAYEQFF. The CDR3 nucleotides read TGTGCCAGCAGCACGACTAGCGGGAGGGCATATGAGCAGTTCTTC.

The chain is built from TRBV9 and TRBJ2-3; unclear D gene. Trimming removed 3 bases from V and 1 base from J, with 12 bases in between. The CDR3 sequence is 15 residues long. Per germline, CDR1 SGDLS and CDR2 YYNGEE. CDR3 residues: CASSERGSRTDTQYF. The CDR3 bases are TGTGCCAGCAGCGAGCGTGGATCGCGCACAGATACGCAGTATTTT.

This clone was seen only a few times. V is TRBV6-6 and J is TRBJ2-2; perhaps TRBD1 as D (6 bases). CDR3 size: 14 residues. V gave up 5 bases and J gave up 2 bases, with 9 bases separating them. Germline CDR1 MNHNY, CDR2 SVGAGI (reference sequence). The CDR3 DNA follows: TGTGCCAGCAGTGAGGACAGAAACACCGGGGAGCTGTTTTTT. It specifies CASSEDRNTGELFF.

The rearrangement links TRBV7-8 to TRBJ2-2; D may be TRBD1 (6 bases). Trimming stripped 5 bases from V and 6 bases from J, with 19 bases between. The CDR3 sequence is 16 residues long. Germline V gives CDR1 SGHVS, CDR2 FQNEAQ. CDR3 sequence: CASSPRDTPLAGELFF. The DNA of the CDR3 is TGTGCCAGCAGCCCCCGGGACACCCCTCTCGCCGGGGAGCTGTTTTTT.

This clone came up a few times. This chain connects TRBV2 to TRBJ1-3, with 7 bases aligning to TRBD1. The germline CDR1 and CDR2 sequences are SNHLY and FYNNEI. With V trimmed by 6 bases and J by 6 bases, 14 bases remained unmatched. The CDR3 has 16 residues. CDR3 sequence: CASRGTIRGIENTIYF. As DNA, the CDR3 is TGTGCCAGCAGGGGGACGATCAGGGGGATCGAAAACACCATATATTTT.

This clone appeared a single time. The chain couples TRBV28 to TRBJ2-7, with D possibly being TRBD2 (6 bases). The CDR3 is made up of 20 amino acids. V gave up 3 bases and J gave up 3 bases, with 30 bases separating them. Germline CDR1 and CDR2: MDHEN and SYDVKM. Here the CDR3 DNA reads TGTGCCAGCAGTTTTCTTTCCGGACGGACTACGCCCCGAGGAGTCTACGAGCAGTACTTC. This codes for CASSFLSGRTTPRGVYEQYF.